These 17 T cell receptor beta chains share one sample of origin, sequenced in a study of T cell responses to AZD1222 COVID-19 vaccine. This table comes from immunoSEQ multiplex PCR, and its TCRdb copy is limited to in-frame clones, with some not included. The profile shows about 59,000 clones, roughly 89% of them singletons. Sequencing was performed on peripheral blood, taken 28 days after the second AZD1222 dose. These receptors came from an adult who received the AZD1222 COVID-19 vaccine.

CDR3 bases: TGTGCCAGCAGCGTAGCTAGCGGGGGTTACGAGCAGTACTTC. It translates to CASSVASGGYEQYF. The chain is built from TRBV9 and TRBJ2-7; 10 bases fit TRBD2. Per the germline V gene, CDR1 is SGDLS and CDR2 is YYNGEE. The CDR3 is made up of 14 amino acids. The V gene end was trimmed by 0 bases and the J gene end by 4 bases; junction bases not matched to a gene: 1.

The CDR3 coding sequence is TGTGCCAGCAGTGGGACTAGCGGCGTAACGTTGAGCACAGATACGCAGTATTTT. This gives the protein CASSGTSGVTLSTDTQYF. The chain combines TRBV2 with TRBJ2-3; 10 bases are a match to TRBD2. The CDR3 runs 18 residues. Germline lookup yields CDR1 SNHLY and CDR2 FYNNEI. The V segment lost 4 bases and the J segment 0 bases; nucleotides outside the gene matches: 10.

The chain couples TRBV21-1 to TRBJ2-5; the table's D call, TRBD2, was not checked against the DNA. TRBV21-1 is marked as a pseudogene. This CDR3 contains 17 residues. The CDR3 bases are TGTGCCAGCAACGGGGGGAGGGCCCTAGCGGTCCAAGAGACCCAGTACTTC. Amino acids: CASNGGRALAVQETQYF.

The CDR3 spells CASSSGRSYNSPLHF. CDR3 nucleotide sequence: TGTGCCAGCAGTTCGGGCCGCTCCTATAATTCACCCCTCCACTTT. The V gene is TRBV2, the J gene TRBJ1-6; no firm D call. The CDR3 consists of 15 residues. Germline assignment: CDR1 SNHLY and CDR2 FYNNEI. V shed 5 bases and J shed 0 bases, with 8 bases lying between them.

This chain connects TRBV5-1 to TRBJ2-5; TRBD2 is a possible D gene (6 bases). The germline gives CDR1 SGHRS, CDR2 YFSETQ. The CDR3 covers 14 residues. Trimming left V 4 bases short and J 3 bases short, with 13 bases between. CDR3 loop: CASSGNSGEETQYF. DNA of the CDR3: TGCGCCAGCAGCGGTAATAGCGGAGAAGAGACCCAGTACTTC.

This clone was detected a few times. V usage is TRBV19 and J usage is TRBJ1-5, with a tentative D call TRBD1 (6 bases). The CDR3 extends over 14 amino acids. Germline CDR1 and CDR2: LNHDA and SQIVND (reference sequence). The V end lost 9 bases, the J end lost 3 bases, and 15 bases lay between the germline ends. This CDR3 is CASQDRSSNQPQHF. The CDR3 DNA is TGTGCCAGCCAGGACAGATCCTCCAATCAGCCCCAGCATTTT.

V is TRBV9 and J is TRBJ2-1; D gene ambiguous. The CDR3 totals 15 residues. The V end lost 2 bases, the J end lost 1 base, and 10 bases lay between the germline ends. Germline loops: CDR1 SGDLS, CDR2 YYNGEE. The CDR3 sequence: CASSVLHSSYNEQFF. CDR3 DNA: TGTGCCAGCAGCGTTCTACACTCTTCCTACAATGAGCAGTTCTTC. The whole variable domain, filled in from reference TRBV9 and TRBJ2-1, reads DSGVTQTPKHLITATGQRVTLRCSPRSGDLSVYWYQQSLDQGLQFLIQYYNGEERAKGNILERFSAQQFPDLHSELNLSSLELGDSALYFCASSVLHSSYNEQFFGPGTRLTVL.

The chain recombines TRBV24-1 with TRBJ2-7, with D possibly being TRBD2 (5 bases). Deletions cut 2 bases from V and 3 bases from J, with 10 bases between. This CDR3 comprises 14 residues. The germline CDR1 and CDR2 sequences are KGHDR and SFDVKD. The CDR3 bases are TGTGCCACCAGTGATTACGGGGTTGGCTACGAGCAGTACTTC. It is translated as CATSDYGVGYEQYF.

The V call is TRBV5-1, the J call TRBJ2-5; 11 nucleotides align to TRBD1. This CDR3 has 17 amino acids. Per the germline V gene, CDR1 is SGHRS and CDR2 is YFSETQ. V was clipped by 3 bases and J by 3 bases; unmatched bases: 10. This chain's CDR3 is CASSYGQGALLKETQYF. The CDR3 coding sequence is TGCGCCAGCAGCTACGGACAGGGGGCACTACTGAAAGAGACCCAGTACTTC. The full variable domain, with the rest looked up from reference TRBV5-1 and TRBJ2-5, is KAGVTQTPRYLIKTRGQQVTLSCSPISGHRSVSWYQQTPGQGLQFLFEYFSETQRNKGNFPGRFSGRQFSNSRSEMNVSTLELGDSALYLCASSYGQGALLKETQYFGPGTRLLVL.

In its sample, this clone was seen once. This chain joins TRBV6-6 and TRBJ2-5, with D unclear. The V gene lost 0 bases and the J gene lost 5 bases, with 10 bases spanning the gap. Germline V gives CDR1 MNHNY, CDR2 SVGAGI (reference sequence). This CDR3 has 14 amino acids. The CDR3 bases are TGTGCCAGCAGTTACTCGGTATTCGGGGAGACCCAGTACTTC. Translated, it gives CASSYSVFGETQYF.

This sequence joins TRBV12-5 and TRBJ2-2; D is ambiguous. CDR3 size: 16 residues. The germline V and J ends were trimmed by 5 bases and 1 base, with 14 bases remaining between them. Per germline, CDR1 LGHNT and CDR2 FRNRAP. The CDR3 loop is CASGPPRPQNTGELFF. The CDR3 DNA reads as TGTGCTAGTGGTCCCCCGCGACCCCAGAACACCGGGGAGCTGTTTTTT.

The chain links TRBV6-2 or TRBV6-3 to TRBJ1-3; D gene unclear. CDR3 length: 14 amino acids. Trimming left V 0 bases short and J 4 bases short, with 7 bases between. Germline V gene sequence: CDR1 MNHEY, CDR2 SVGEGT. The CDR3 DNA is TGTGCCAGCAGTTACTCCGACGCCGGAAACACCATATATTTT. Residues: CASSYSDAGNTIYF.

This clone was detected once. This chain connects TRBV25-1 to TRBJ2-2; 12 bases are a match to TRBD1. The CDR3 covers 15 residues. CDR1 is MGHDK and CDR2 is SYGVNS in the germline V gene. The J segment lost 6 bases and the V segment lost 4 bases, leaving 3 bases of the junction unmatched. CDR3 residues: CASSVGTGGPGELFF. The CDR3 bases are TGTGCCAGCAGTGTTGGGACAGGGGGCCCCGGGGAGCTGTTTTTT. The variable domain in full, completed from reference TRBV25-1 and TRBJ2-2, reads EADIYQTPRYLVIGTGKKITLECSQTMGHDKMYWYQQDPGMELHLIHYSYGVNSTEKGDLSSESTVSRIRTEHFPLTLESARPSHTSQYLCASSVGTGGPGELFFGEGSRLTVL.

The V and J genes are TRBV19 and TRBJ1-1; the D is unclear. V was clipped by 5 bases and J by 3 bases, with 13 bases between them. CDR1 and CDR2 from the germline V gene are LNHDA and SQIVND (reference sequence). The CDR3 is 14 residues long. The CDR3 spells CASSPRGGHTEAFF. CDR3 DNA sequence: TGTGCCAGTAGTCCCCGGGGAGGACACACTGAAGCTTTCTTT.

The V call is TRBV9, the J call TRBJ2-5; D ambiguous. Between the trimmed V and J ends, which lost 4 bases and 5 bases, there was a span of 9 bases. The CDR3 length is 12 residues. Looked up from germline, CDR1 is SGDLS and CDR2 is YYNGEE. The DNA of the CDR3 is TGTGCCAGCAGCCCTCAAGAGGAGACCCAGTACTTC. Translated, it gives CASSPQEETQYF.

The chain links TRBV6-1 to TRBJ1-5; D is ambiguous. CDR1 and CDR2 (germline): MNHNS, SASEGT. The CDR3 totals 18 residues. The germline V and J ends were trimmed by 0 bases and 0 bases, with 15 bases remaining between them. The CDR3 region is CASSEARFPAGSNQPQHF. CDR3 DNA sequence: TGTGCCAGCAGTGAAGCCCGCTTCCCGGCCGGTAGCAATCAGCCCCAGCATTTT.

The chain recombines TRBV15 with TRBJ1-5; D unclear. The CDR3 extends over 17 amino acids. V gave up 0 bases and J gave up 0 bases, with 12 bases separating them. Per germline, CDR1 LNHNV and CDR2 YYDKDF (reference sequence). This CDR3 reads CATSRDWNSLSNQPQHF. CDR3 DNA sequence: TGTGCCACCAGCAGAGATTGGAATTCCCTTAGCAATCAGCCCCAGCATTTT.